This entry lists 17 T cell receptor beta chains sequenced from one sample in a study of blood T cell repertoires in COVID-19. Produced via immunoSEQ multiplex PCR; TCRdb's table is partial and in-frame only. The data contain over 250,000 clones, 88% of them singletons. Sequencing was done on a sample of PBMCs or T cells enriched from blood (not recorded which). Receptors originate from a woman aged 50 to 65 who had recovered from COVID-19.

This clone occurred once. The CDR3, as DNA: TGTGCCTGGGATCCAGGGCTTGGGGGCTACACCTTC. Its protein product is CAWDPGLGGYTF. The V gene is TRBV30, the J gene TRBJ1-2; D might be TRBD1 (5 bases). Trimming pared 5 bases from V and 8 bases from J, leaving 15 bases between. CDR1 and CDR2 from the germline V gene are GTSNPN and SVGIG (reference sequence). The CDR3 runs to 12 residues. Combining the CDR3 with reference TRBV30 and TRBJ1-2 gives the whole variable domain SQTIHQWPATLVQPVGSPLSLECTVEGTSNPNLYWYRQAAGRGLQLLFYSVGIGQISSEVPQNLSASRPQDRQFILSSKKLLLSDSGFYLCAWDPGLGGYTFGSGTRLTVV.

The V and J genes are TRBV11-1 and TRBJ1-1, with no clear D. In germline, CDR1 is SGHAT, CDR2 FQDESV (reference sequence). The V and J ends lost 2 bases and 4 bases respectively, with 8 bases between them. This CDR3 is 13 amino acids long. The CDR3, as DNA: TGTGCCAGCAGCTTACGGTTCGGCACTGAAGCTTTCTTT. Its translation is CASSLRFGTEAFF.

V gene TRBV20-1 combines with J gene TRBJ1-5, with D possibly TRBD1 on 6 matching bases. The germline gives CDR1 DFQATT, CDR2 SNEGSKA (reference sequence). V was shortened by 3 bases and J by 6 bases, with 18 bases between the two germline ends. This CDR3 has 15 residues. The CDR3 is CSASSATGFGQPQHF. CDR3 coding DNA: TGCAGTGCTAGTAGCGCGACAGGATTCGGTCAGCCCCAGCATTTT.

The V gene is TRBV7-2, the J gene TRBJ1-1; D might be TRBD1 (5 bases). Looked up from germline, CDR1 is SGHTA and CDR2 is FQGNSA. The CDR3 has 18 amino acids. Between the trimmed V and J ends, which lost 5 bases and 2 bases, there was a span of 24 bases. CDR3 loop: CASSNNQGGRGSNTEAFF. For the CDR3, the DNA is TGTGCCAGCAGCAATAATCAGGGAGGACGGGGATCTAACACTGAAGCTTTCTTT.

The chain has TRBV18 and TRBJ1-2; TRBD1 aligns across 7 bases. Germline loops: CDR1 KGHSH, CDR2 LQKENI. V shed 3 bases, J shed 6 bases, and the junction held 19 bases outside the gene matches. The CDR3 loop spans 18 amino acids. The CDR3 nucleotides are TGTGCCAGCTCACCCCTACGGGAAAGTCTGAAGACAGGGAATGGCTACACCTTC. As protein: CASSPLRESLKTGNGYTF.

The chain has TRBV5-1 and TRBJ2-1, with 10 bases aligning to TRBD2. CDR3 length: 15 amino acids. CDR1 is SGHRS and CDR2 is YFSETQ in the germline V gene. J gave up 6 bases and V 3 bases, and 6 bases lay outside the gene matches. The CDR3 DNA reads as TGCGCCAGCAGCTGGGGGGCTAGCGGGGGCAATGAGCAGTTCTTC. This codes for CASSWGASGGNEQFF.

This rearrangement joins TRBV6-2 or TRBV6-3 to TRBJ2-7, with a possible D match to TRBD2 (6 bases). Trimming removed 2 bases at V and 6 bases at J, with 29 bases between. The germline CDR1 and CDR2 sequences are MNHEY and SVGEGT. The CDR3 length is 19 residues. The CDR3 DNA reads as TGTGCCAGCAGTTACAACTGGGCGAGAGGGACTGCCGTAGGGTTCGAGCAGTACTTC. Translated: CASSYNWARGTAVGFEQYF.

This chain links TRBV12-3 or TRBV12-4 with TRBJ1-6; possible D gene TRBD1, 5 bases. V lost 4 bases, J lost 7 bases, and 8 bases lay in between. CDR3 size: 13 residues. This chain's CDR3 is CASSSDSNSPLHF. The CDR3 DNA sequence: TGTGCCAGCAGTTCTGACAGCAATTCACCCCTCCACTTT.

This chain uses TRBV28 with TRBJ2-1; D is perhaps TRBD2 (5 bases). Germline V gives CDR1 MDHEN, CDR2 SYDVKM. The CDR3 is 13 residues long. The V end was cut by 7 bases, the J end by 1 base, with 8 bases between. This CDR3 is CASIKRSYNEQFF. CDR3 sequence (DNA): TGTGCCAGCATCAAGCGGTCCTACAATGAGCAGTTCTTC.

The chain is built from TRBV6-1 and TRBJ1-1; D gene unclear. Looked up from germline, CDR1 is MNHNS and CDR2 is SASEGT. This CDR3 is built from 16 residues. The ends were cut back, 2 bases at V and 0 bases at J, with 13 bases in the middle. CDR3 nucleotide sequence: TGTGCCAGCAGTGAAAATTTTAACAGATTGAACACTGAAGCTTTCTTT. Translation: CASSENFNRLNTEAFF.

V is TRBV28 and J is TRBJ1-6; 9 positions match TRBD1. V dropped 4 bases and J dropped 10; count of bases not matched to a gene: 11. CDR1 is MDHEN, CDR2 SYDVKM, per germline. This CDR3 is 16 amino acids long. CDR3 coding DNA: TGTGCCAGCAGTTCCCTCGGGACAGGGTATCCCTCACCCCTCCACTTT. It codes for CASSSLGTGYPSPLHF.

The CDR3 bases are TGTGCCAGCAGCTTATTCACGGGGACGAACACCGGGGAGCTGTTTTTT. Protein product: CASSLFTGTNTGELFF. The chain is built from TRBV5-6 and TRBJ2-2; D might be TRBD2 (5 bases). Trimming removed 2 bases at V and 0 bases at J, with 11 bases between. Germline V lookup: CDR1 SGHDT, CDR2 YYEEEE. This CDR3 is built from 16 residues.

The J gene is TRBJ1-2, the V gene TRBV6-1, with 11 bases lining up with TRBD1. With 3 bases clipped from V and 1 base from J, the junction kept 1 base outside the gene matches. CDR1 is MNHNS, CDR2 SASEGT, per germline. There are 15 residues in the CDR3. CDR3 amino acids: CASSEGQGVNYGYTF. The CDR3 region has the DNA TGTGCCAGCAGTGAGGGACAGGGGGTTAACTATGGCTACACCTTC.

The chain employs TRBV30 and TRBJ1-5; D gene unclear. V lost 0 bases and J lost 6, with 18 bases in between. The germline V gene encodes CDR1 GTSNPN and CDR2 SVGIG (reference sequence). This CDR3 is built from 16 residues. CDR3 sequence reads: CAWSVYGGIAVQPQHF. As DNA, the CDR3 is TGTGCCTGGAGTGTATATGGCGGGATAGCAGTTCAGCCCCAGCATTTT.

The rearrangement links TRBV7-3 to TRBJ1-1; D possibly corresponds to TRBD1 (5 bases). The CDR3 length is 14 residues. CDR1 is SGHTA, CDR2 FQGTGA, per germline. The V gene lost 5 bases and the J gene lost 3 bases, with 13 bases spanning the gap. The CDR3 loop reads CASSANPGYTEAFF. In DNA form, the CDR3 reads TGTGCCAGCAGCGCCAACCCAGGGTACACTGAAGCTTTCTTT.

V gene TRBV7-2 combines with J gene TRBJ2-2; 13 bases map to TRBD2. CDR1 is SGHTA and CDR2 is FQGNSA in the germline V gene. The CDR3 has 17 residues. Germline trimming cut 5 bases from V and 7 bases from J; bases unmatched to any gene: 10. Written as DNA, the CDR3 is TGTGCCAGCAGCCCACAACTAGCGGGAGGGCCGGTCGGGGAGCTGTTTTTT. It is translated as CASSPQLAGGPVGELFF.

The gene calls are TRBV11-2 and TRBJ2-1; D perhaps matches TRBD2 (6 bases). V was cut by 4 bases and J by 1 base, with 14 bases left in between. The CDR3 loop spans 16 amino acids. Germline CDR1 SGHAT, CDR2 FQNNGV. Here the CDR3 reads CASSSFAGRSYNEQFF. CDR3 bases: TGTGCCAGCAGCTCCTTTGCGGGACGATCCTACAATGAGCAGTTCTTC.